Described below is a single T cell receptor (beta chain) sequence and its context. Antigen specificity is unknown. This CDR3 is built from 16 residues. The V gene's germline CDR1 is SNHLY and CDR2 FYNNEI. Libraries used 5'RACE template switching adding universal primer site and UMIs. TCRdb reanalyzed the 5' RACE reads and collapses them to one entry per CDR3 protein, without DNA. Recorded for this sample: roughly 390,000 distinct CDR3 sequences. These data are taken from a study of T cells expressing NK-cell markers. Study details: Repertoire data for TCR beta were derived from sorted T cells (CD3+CD56+NKG2C+, CD3+CD56+NKG2C- and CD3+CD56-NKG2C+).

Study-wide points: These clonotypes additionally ranked first within the CD3+CD56-NKG2C+ fraction of a few donors. Dominant NKG2C+ clonotype frequencies of roughly 1.0-7.0% of CD8+ T cells were measured in five or six donors.

The chain employs TRBV2 and TRBJ2-2; without DNA, the TCRdb call of TRBD1 cannot be checked. What was sequenced was blood T cells: a sorted CD56 or NKG2C T cell subset, CD4+ or CD8+ T cells, or bulk PBMC T cells (not recorded which). The sequence was obtained from a man aged 18 to 69 in good health. CDR3 sequence: CASSENGQGSTGELFF.